This entry lists 20 T cell receptor beta chains sequenced from one sample in a study of post-analysis software for immune sequencing data. General study results and limits: About 5 TRBV segments occurring more often in patients than controls included TRBV5-6, TRBV5-1 and TRBV20-1.

These receptors' targets are unknown. TCR beta libraries were prepared from cDNA with unique molecular identifiers. In TCRdb, the PCR reads were re-called with MiXCR into one record per CDR3 protein. Of a few hundred thousand distinct CDR3 sequences in the sample, less than 35% are singletons; the top ten hold roughly 12%. Sequenced: blood. The receptors shown here come from a girl aged 5 to 17 with multiple sclerosis.

Many counts were recorded for this clonotype. V gene TRBV7-6 combines with J gene TRBJ2-7, with D perhaps TRBD2 (6 bases). Germline V CDR1 and CDR2: SGHVS, FNYEAQ. The V end lost 5 bases, the J end lost 5 bases, and 13 bases lay between the germline ends. The CDR3 length is 13 residues. In DNA, the CDR3 is TGTGCCAGCAGCGCGGGACCCGGGAACGAGCAGTACTTC. It yields the protein CASSAGPGNEQYF.

This chain links TRBV5-8 with TRBJ1-5, with TRBD1 matching 7 bases. Germline values: CDR1 SGHTS, CDR2 YDEGEE. With V trimmed by 0 bases and J by 4 bases, 7 bases remained unmatched. The CDR3 runs 16 residues. The CDR3 loop is CASSLATGIRNQPQHF. CDR3 nucleotide sequence: TGTGCCAGCAGCTTGGCGACAGGGATTCGGAATCAGCCCCAGCATTTT.

V gene TRBV4-3 combines with J gene TRBJ1-1; D unresolved. The CDR3 has 13 amino acids. Per the germline V gene, CDR1 is LGHNA and CDR2 is YSLEER. V was clipped by 0 bases and J by 3 bases, with 5 bases between them. CDR3 in amino acids: CASSQDLDTEAFF. In DNA form, the CDR3 reads TGCGCCAGCAGCCAAGATCTCGACACTGAAGCTTTCTTT.

The chain combines TRBV7-9 with TRBJ2-3, with 9 bases fitting TRBD1. Per the germline V gene, CDR1 is SEHNR and CDR2 is FQNEAQ (reference sequence). The CDR3 is made up of 15 amino acids. V shed 7 bases, J shed 7 bases, and the junction held 12 bases outside the gene matches. DNA for the CDR3: TGTGCCAGCAAGGCCGGGACAGGGTCCGATAATACGCAGTATTTT. This gives the protein CASKAGTGSDNTQYF.

The chain uses TRBV4-3 and TRBJ2-7; D may be TRBD2 (5 bases). The V gene lost 3 bases and the J gene lost 2 bases, with 14 bases spanning the gap. The CDR3 runs to 15 residues. Per the germline V gene, CDR1 is LGHNA and CDR2 is YSLEER. CDR3: CASSQDSGQTYEQYF. CDR3 nucleotide sequence: TGCGCCAGCAGCCAGGACTCGGGCCAGACCTACGAGCAGTACTTC.

V gene TRBV6-5 combines with J gene TRBJ2-7; D may match TRBD1 or TRBD2 (6 bases each). The germline V gene encodes CDR1 MNHEY and CDR2 SVGAGI. Trimming left V 2 bases short and J 1 base short, with 18 bases between. The CDR3 length is 17 residues. The CDR3 loop is CASSYAPVGGRSYEQYF. DNA for the CDR3: TGTGCCAGCAGTTACGCACCTGTGGGGGGCAGGTCCTACGAGCAGTACTTC.

This clonotype was seen only a few times. The gene calls are TRBV6-5 and TRBJ1-2; TRBD1 matches 7 bases. Trimming at V came to 2 bases and at J to 1 base, leaving 4 bases not matched to a gene. The CDR3 contains 15 residues. The germline gives CDR1 MNHEY, CDR2 SVGAGI. CDR3 loop: CASSYLRQGNYGYTF. The DNA for the CDR3 is TGTGCCAGCAGTTACCTACGACAGGGTAACTATGGCTACACCTTC.

The sample holds many counts of this clonotype. This rearrangement joins TRBV3-1 to TRBJ1-2; 12 bases map to TRBD1. The germline CDR1 and CDR2 sequences are LGHDT and YNNKEL (reference sequence). V trimming: 3 bases; J trimming: 4 bases; junction bases outside the gene matches: 3. The CDR3 consists of 15 residues. In DNA form, the CDR3 reads TGTGCCAGCAGCCACACGGGACAGGGGGCCTATGGCTACACCTTC. Translation gives CASSHTGQGAYGYTF.

This chain links TRBV12-3 or TRBV12-4 with TRBJ2-1, with 12 bases matching TRBD2. CDR3 length: 18 amino acids. The junction had 9 bases not matched to a gene; V was cut back by 6 bases and J by 0 bases. CDR3 protein: CASSHGLAGTSSYNEQFF. CDR3 nucleotides: TGTGCCAGCAGCCACGGACTAGCGGGGACCAGCTCCTACAATGAGCAGTTCTTC.

This clonotype was counted a single time. The rearrangement joins TRBV7-9 to TRBJ2-5; no clear D gene. Per the germline V gene, CDR1 is SEHNR and CDR2 is FQNEAQ (reference sequence). This CDR3 contains 14 residues. Between the trimmed V and J ends, which lost 5 bases and 5 bases, there was a span of 15 bases. CDR3 region: CASSPPRVGETQYF. CDR3 nucleotides: TGTGCCAGCAGCCCGCCAAGGGTAGGGGAGACCCAGTACTTC.

The gene calls are TRBV10-3 and TRBJ2-5, with D tentatively TRBD1 (6 bases). With 10 bases removed from V and 3 bases from J, the gap between germline ends came to 18 bases. CDR3 length: 14 residues. Per the germline V gene, CDR1 is ENHRY and CDR2 is SYGVKD. CDR3 bases: TGTGCCACAGGTGCCAGGGGCAGCGAAGAGACCCAGTACTTC. Its protein is CATGARGSEETQYF.

The gene calls are TRBV20-1 and TRBJ1-6; D unclear. The germline CDR1 and CDR2 sequences are DFQATT and SNEGSKA (reference sequence). The CDR3 spans 15 residues. Trimming took off 6 bases at V and 13 bases at J, with 25 bases between the two ends. The CDR3 loop reads CSAGDKGIPRMPLHF. As DNA, the CDR3 is TGCAGTGCCGGAGATAAAGGGATACCCCGGATGCCCCTCCACTTT.

V is TRBV29-1 and J is TRBJ2-3; D is possibly TRBD1 (6 bases). This CDR3 comprises 13 residues. CDR1 is SQVTM, CDR2 ANQGSEA, per germline. V lost 6 bases, J lost 1 base, and 11 bases lay in between. This CDR3 is CSVSGGGTDTQYF. The CDR3 region has the DNA TGCAGCGTGAGTGGGGGCGGCACAGATACGCAGTATTTT.

The chain employs TRBV10-3 and TRBJ1-2; no definite D call. V dropped 4 bases and J dropped 2 bases, with 14 bases sitting between them. CDR3 length: 15 amino acids. The germline V gene encodes CDR1 ENHRY and CDR2 SYGVKD. In DNA form, the CDR3 reads TGTGCCATCAGTGGAAACTCAGGCACGAACTATGGCTACACCTTC. It yields the protein CAISGNSGTNYGYTF.

The chain has TRBV4-3 and TRBJ2-1; 11 bases agree with TRBD2. The germline gives CDR1 LGHNA, CDR2 YSLEER. The length of the CDR3 is 18 residues. J lost 3 bases, V lost 4 bases, and 11 bases had no gene match. The CDR3 region has the DNA TGCGCCAGCAGCCCTGGCCCGACTAGCGGGGACCTCTACAATGAGCAGTTCTTC. This gives the protein CASSPGPTSGDLYNEQFF.

This clonotype turned up a few times. The chain uses TRBV27 and TRBJ2-1; D gene unclear. The V and J ends lost 0 bases and 5 bases respectively, with 11 bases between them. This CDR3 has 15 residues. Germline lookup yields CDR1 MNHEY and CDR2 SMNVEV (reference sequence). Written as DNA, the CDR3 is TGTGCCAGCAGTTTATCTGGGCAGAAAAACAATGAGCAGTTCTTC. This codes for CASSLSGQKNNEQFF.

This sequence joins TRBV3-1 and TRBJ2-4; either TRBD1 or TRBD2 may supply D (5 bases each). Gene TRBJ2-5 matches the end of the DNA better, so the J call may be wrong. Germline CDR1 reads LGHDT; CDR2 reads YNNKEL (reference sequence). There are 14 residues in the CDR3. Written as DNA, the CDR3 is TGTGCCAGCAGCCAAGGGGACGTCGGGGAGACCCAGTACTTC. This sequence encodes CASSQGDVGETQYF.

The chain recombines TRBV12-3 or TRBV12-4 with TRBJ2-5; 10 nucleotides agree with TRBD2. Unmatched junction bases numbered 13, after V lost 7 bases and J lost 11 bases. CDR3 length: 14 residues. CDR3 residues: CASTSGGADNEQYF. CDR3 in DNA: TGTGCCAGCACCAGCGGGGGGGCAGACAATGAGCAGTACTTC.

Details on this clonotype: A read error may produce the germline difference seen at one junction end. The chain carries TRBV3-1 and TRBJ2-5; TRBD2 agrees at 10 bases. The J call may be faulty, since TRBJ2-7 better matches the DNA end. Per germline, CDR1 LGHDT and CDR2 YNNKEL (reference sequence). The length of the CDR3 is 14 residues. CDR3 protein: CAGSPSGGGYEQYF. DNA for the CDR3: TGTGCCGGCAGCCCTAGCGGGGGAGGCTACGAGCAGTACTTC.

V is TRBV7-3 and J is TRBJ2-3, with a tentative D call TRBD2 (5 bases). V was clipped by 5 bases and J by 4 bases, with 10 bases between them. The germline V gene encodes CDR1 SGHTA and CDR2 FQGTGA. The CDR3 sequence is 13 residues long. In nucleotides, the CDR3 is TGTGCCAGCAGCCCTACTAGGGCAGATACGCAGTATTTT. This translates into CASSPTRADTQYF.